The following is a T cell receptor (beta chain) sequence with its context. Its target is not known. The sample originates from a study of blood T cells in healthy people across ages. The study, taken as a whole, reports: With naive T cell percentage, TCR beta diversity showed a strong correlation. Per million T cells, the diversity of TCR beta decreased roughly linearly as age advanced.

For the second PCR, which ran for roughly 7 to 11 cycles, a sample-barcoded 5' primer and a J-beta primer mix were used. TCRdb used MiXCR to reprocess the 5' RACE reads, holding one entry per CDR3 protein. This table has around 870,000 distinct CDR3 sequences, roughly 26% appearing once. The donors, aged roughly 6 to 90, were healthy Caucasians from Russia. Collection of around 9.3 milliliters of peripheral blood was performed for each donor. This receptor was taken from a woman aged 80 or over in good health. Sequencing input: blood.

This CDR3 reads CASDRTGELFF. The CDR3 nucleotides are TGTGCCAGTGACAGGACCGGGGAGCTGTTTTTT. V is TRBV6-1 and J is TRBJ2-2, with D possibly TRBD1 on 6 matching bases. The germline gives CDR1 MNHNS, CDR2 SASEGT. The V end was cut by 9 bases, the J end by 5 bases, with 7 bases between. The CDR3 contains 11 residues.